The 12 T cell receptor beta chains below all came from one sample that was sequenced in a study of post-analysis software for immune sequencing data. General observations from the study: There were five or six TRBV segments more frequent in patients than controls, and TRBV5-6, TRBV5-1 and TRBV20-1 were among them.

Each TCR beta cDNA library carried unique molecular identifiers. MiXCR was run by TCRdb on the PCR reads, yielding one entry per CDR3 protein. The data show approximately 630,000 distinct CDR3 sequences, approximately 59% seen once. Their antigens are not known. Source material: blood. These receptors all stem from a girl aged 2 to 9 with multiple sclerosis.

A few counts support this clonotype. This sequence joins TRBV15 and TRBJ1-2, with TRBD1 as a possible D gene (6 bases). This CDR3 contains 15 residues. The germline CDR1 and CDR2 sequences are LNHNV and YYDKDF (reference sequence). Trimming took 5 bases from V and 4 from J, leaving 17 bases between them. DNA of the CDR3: TGTGCCACCAGCGGGGGACATGAAGGATTCTATGGCTACACCTTC. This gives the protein CATSGGHEGFYGYTF. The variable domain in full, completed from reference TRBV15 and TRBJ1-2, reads DAMVIQNPRYQVTQFGKPVTLSCSQTLNHNVMYWYQQKSSQAPKLLFHYYDKDFNNEADTPDNFQSRRPNTSFCFLDIRSPGLGDTAMYLCATSGGHEGFYGYTFGSGTRLTVV.

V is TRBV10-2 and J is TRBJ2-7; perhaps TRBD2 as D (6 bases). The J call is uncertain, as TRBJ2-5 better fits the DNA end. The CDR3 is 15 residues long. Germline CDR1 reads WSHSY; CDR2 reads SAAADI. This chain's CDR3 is CASSEGIGGKETQYF. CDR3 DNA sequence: TGCGCCAGCAGTGAAGGGATTGGGGGGAAAGAGACCCAGTACTTC.

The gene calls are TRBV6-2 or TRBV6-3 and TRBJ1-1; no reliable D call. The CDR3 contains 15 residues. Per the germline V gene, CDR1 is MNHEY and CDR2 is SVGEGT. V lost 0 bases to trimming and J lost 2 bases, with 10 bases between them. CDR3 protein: CASSYSPGPNTEAFF. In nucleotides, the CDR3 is TGTGCCAGCAGTTACTCGCCTGGGCCAAACACTGAAGCTTTCTTT.

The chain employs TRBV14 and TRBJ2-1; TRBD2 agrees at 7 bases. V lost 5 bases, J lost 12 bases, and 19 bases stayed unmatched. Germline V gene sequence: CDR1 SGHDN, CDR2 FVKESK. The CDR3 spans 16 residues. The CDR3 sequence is CASSEYSSGFTDLQFF. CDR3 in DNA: TGTGCCAGCAGCGAATACTCTAGCGGCTTTACCGATTTGCAGTTCTTC. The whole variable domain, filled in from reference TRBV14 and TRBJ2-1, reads EAGVTQFPSHSVIEKGQTVTLRCDPISGHDNLYWYRRVMGKEIKFLLHFVKESKQDESGMPNNRFLAERTGGTYSTLKVQPAELEDSGVYFCASSEYSSGFTDLQFFGPGTRLTVL.

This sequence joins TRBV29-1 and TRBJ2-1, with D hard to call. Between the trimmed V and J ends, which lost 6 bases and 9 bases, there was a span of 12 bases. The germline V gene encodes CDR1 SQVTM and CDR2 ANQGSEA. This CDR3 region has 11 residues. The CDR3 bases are TGCAGCGTCGTCCTAGTAGGTGAGCAGTTCTTC. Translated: CSVVLVGEQFF.

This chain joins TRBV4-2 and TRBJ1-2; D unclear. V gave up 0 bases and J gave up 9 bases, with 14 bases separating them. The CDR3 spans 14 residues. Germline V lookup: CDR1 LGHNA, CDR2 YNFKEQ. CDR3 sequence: CASSQDQNPPSYTF. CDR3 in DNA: TGTGCCAGCAGCCAAGATCAGAATCCCCCTAGCTACACCTTC.

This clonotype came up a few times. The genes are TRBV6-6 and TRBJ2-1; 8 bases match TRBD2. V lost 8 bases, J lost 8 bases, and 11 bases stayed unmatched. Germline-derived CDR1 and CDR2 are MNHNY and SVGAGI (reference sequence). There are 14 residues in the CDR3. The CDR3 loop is CASSATGGHHEQFF. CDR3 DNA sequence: TGTGCCAGCTCGGCAACGGGGGGGCATCATGAGCAGTTCTTC.

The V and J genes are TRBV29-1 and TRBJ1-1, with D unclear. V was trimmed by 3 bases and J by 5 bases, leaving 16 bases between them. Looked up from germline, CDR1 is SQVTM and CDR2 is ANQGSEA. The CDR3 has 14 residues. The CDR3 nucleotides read TGCAGCGTTGATACCCCGGGCGCTTGGACTGAAGCTTTCTTT. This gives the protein CSVDTPGAWTEAFF.

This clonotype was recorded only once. The DNA of the CDR3 is TGCGCCAGCAGCCCACGGACAGGGGGAGGGAGTAGTGGCTACACCTTC. Amino acids: CASSPRTGGGSSGYTF. This rearrangement joins TRBV5-1 to TRBJ1-2; 10 nucleotides match TRBD1. The germline V gene has CDR1 SGHRS and CDR2 YFSETQ. The CDR3 has 16 amino acids. The J segment lost 7 bases and the V segment lost 4 bases, leaving 13 bases of the junction unmatched.

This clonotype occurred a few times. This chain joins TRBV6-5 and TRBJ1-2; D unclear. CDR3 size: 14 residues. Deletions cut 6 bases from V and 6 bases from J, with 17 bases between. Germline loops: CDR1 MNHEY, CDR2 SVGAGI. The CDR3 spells CASSNLEARNGYTF. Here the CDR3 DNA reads TGTGCCAGCAGCAACCTGGAGGCCAGAAATGGCTACACCTTC.

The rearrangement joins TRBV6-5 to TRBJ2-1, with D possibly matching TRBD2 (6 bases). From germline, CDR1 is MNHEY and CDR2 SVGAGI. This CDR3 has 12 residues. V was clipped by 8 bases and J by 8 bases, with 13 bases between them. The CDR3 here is CASGGRGHEQFF. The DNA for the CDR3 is TGTGCCAGCGGCGGGCGGGGCCATGAGCAGTTCTTC.

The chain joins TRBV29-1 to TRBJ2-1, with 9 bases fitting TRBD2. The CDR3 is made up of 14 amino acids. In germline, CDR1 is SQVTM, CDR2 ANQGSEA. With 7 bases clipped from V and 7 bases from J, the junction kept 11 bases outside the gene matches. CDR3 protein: CSARAGGIGNEQFF. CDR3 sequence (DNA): TGCAGCGCCCGAGCGGGAGGAATAGGTAATGAGCAGTTCTTC.